This T cell receptor (beta chain) emerged from a study of shared clonotypes between healthy human individuals. This table comes from immunoSEQ multiplex PCR, and its TCRdb copy is limited to in-frame clones, with some not included. The table lists millions of clones, approximately 90% of them singletons. V was cut by 0 bases and J by 4 bases, with 9 bases left in between. The CDR3 totals 14 residues. CDR1 and CDR2 (germline): SGHTA, FQGNSA. The genes are TRBV7-2 and TRBJ1-2; TRBD1 might be the D (5 bases). Sequencing was done on a sample of naive CD4+ T cells sorted from blood. Subset specified: CD45RA+ positively selected. This clonotype was obtained from a man between 18 and 29 years old in good health. Here the CDR3 DNA reads TGTGCCAGCAGCTTAGCCGGGGCCGGCTATGGCTACACCTTC. Translated, it gives CASSLAGAGYGYTF. Together with reference TRBV7-2 and TRBJ1-2, the CDR3 gives the full variable domain: GAGVSQSPSNKVTEKGKDVELRCDPISGHTALYWYRQSLGQGLEFLIYFQGNSAPDKSGLPSDRFSAERTGGSVSTLTIQRTQQEDSAVYLCASSLAGAGYGYTFGSGTRLTVV.